This passage covers 4 T cell receptor beta chains from one sample sequenced in a study of beta chain features in type 1 diabetes. No cognate antigen is known for these TCRs. The study reverse transcribed the entire isolated RNA, so it sequenced expressed TCRB transcripts. Sequencing was performed with immunoSEQ multiplex PCR; in TCRdb, only in-frame clones are kept and a portion is missing. The repertoire holds 600,000 or so clones, approximately 13% seen once, with more than 0.09% in the top ten. General study findings and limits: All four CD4+ subsets from Type 1 diabetes patients carried moderately but significantly shorter TCRB CDR3s.

Source material: naive CD4+ T cells from blood. The receptors shown here come from a man aged 30 to 39 with type 1 diabetes.

This clone was observed a handful of times. V usage is TRBV5-4 and J usage is TRBJ1-6; D possibly corresponds to TRBD1 (5 bases). Germline V CDR1 and CDR2: SGHNT, YYREEE (reference sequence). The CDR3 consists of 15 residues. Trimming stripped 4 bases from V and 5 bases from J, with 13 bases between. The CDR3 nucleotides read TGTGCCAGCAGCCGCTTGGGGCTGGATAATTCACCCCTCCACTTT. It yields the protein CASSRLGLDNSPLHF.

This clone has a handful of counts. Here the CDR3 reads CASSQGRSYEQYF. The CDR3 nucleotides are TGTGCCAGCAGCCAGGGACGGAGCTACGAGCAGTACTTC. This chain links TRBV6-5 with TRBJ2-7, with D perhaps assigned TRBD1 or TRBD2 (5 bases each). CDR1 and CDR2 (germline): MNHEY, SVGAGI. The CDR3 has 13 amino acids. Trimming took off 6 bases at V and 3 bases at J, with 12 bases between the two ends.

The chain couples TRBV18 to TRBJ1-4, with 7 bases that match TRBD1. After removal of 1 base from V and 4 bases from J, the junction contained 3 bases not matched to a gene. Germline assignment: CDR1 KGHSH and CDR2 LQKENI. The CDR3 is made up of 15 amino acids. The CDR3 DNA follows: TGTGCCAGCTCACCACAGGGACAGAGTAATGAAAAACTGTTTTTT. Encoded protein: CASSPQGQSNEKLFF.

This clone turned up a few times. The gene calls are TRBV27 and TRBJ1-5; unclear D gene. Trimming took 4 bases from V and 4 from J, leaving 11 bases between them. CDR1 and CDR2 (germline): MNHEY, SMNVEV (reference sequence). The CDR3 is 14 residues long. The DNA for the CDR3 is TGTGCCAGCAGTTCCCGACGGGGAAATCAGCCCCAGCATTTT. It specifies CASSSRRGNQPQHF.